This is a list of T cell receptor beta chains from one sample in a study of blood T cell repertoires in COVID-19. Produced via immunoSEQ multiplex PCR; TCRdb's table is partial and in-frame only. The sample contains about 170,000 clones, around four fifths of which appear only once. Sequenced material: peripheral blood. The source of these receptors is a man aged 35 to 55 who had recovered from COVID-19. Both conserved end residues are part of each CDR3. The order of the fields is V gene, J gene, CDR3 protein.

v_call: TRBV7-2; j_call: TRBJ1-6; cdr3_aa: CASSLQGANSPLHF
v_call: TRBV2; j_call: TRBJ1-2; cdr3_aa: CASSGGGSYGYTF
v_call: TRBV4-2; j_call: TRBJ2-1; cdr3_aa: CASRSAYNEQFF
v_call: TRBV19; j_call: TRBJ1-1; cdr3_aa: CASKRGTLANTEAFF
v_call: TRBV5-5; j_call: TRBJ2-3; cdr3_aa: CASSPYRGLGADTQYF
v_call: TRBV28; j_call: TRBJ2-5; cdr3_aa: CASSNEYQETQYF
v_call: TRBV29-1; j_call: TRBJ2-7; cdr3_aa: CSVRGSHEQYF
v_call: TRBV6-4; j_call: TRBJ2-3; cdr3_aa: CASSILPGQLTDTQYF
v_call: TRBV18; j_call: TRBJ1-3; cdr3_aa: CASSPRDKTGNTIYF
v_call: TRBV2; j_call: TRBJ2-1; cdr3_aa: CASSRLAGNYNEQFF
v_call: TRBV19; j_call: TRBJ1-1; cdr3_aa: CASTLGGFGDTEAFF
v_call: TRBV19; j_call: TRBJ2-3; cdr3_aa: CASSVTSGGSLPLDTQYF
v_call: TRBV7-2; j_call: TRBJ2-6; cdr3_aa: CASSTAGAGANVLTF
v_call: TRBV18; j_call: TRBJ1-1; cdr3_aa: CASALMDTLNTEAFF
v_call: TRBV19; j_call: TRBJ1-5; cdr3_aa: CASSPAADPGQPQHF
v_call: TRBV19; j_call: TRBJ2-7; cdr3_aa: CASSIVQAGTYEQYF
v_call: TRBV7-2; j_call: TRBJ2-7; cdr3_aa: CASSPSGGAGTYEQYF
v_call: TRBV6-2/TRBV6-3; j_call: TRBJ2-5; cdr3_aa: CASSYGGQRGNRETQYF
v_call: TRBV30; j_call: TRBJ2-3; cdr3_aa: CAWSVQVGPVTQYF
v_call: TRBV27; j_call: TRBJ2-7; cdr3_aa: CASSLGGEQYF
v_call: TRBV15; j_call: TRBJ1-1; cdr3_aa: CATTTGEWDTEAFF
v_call: TRBV5-1; j_call: TRBJ2-1; cdr3_aa: CASRQGLAGLNEQFF
v_call: TRBV6-6; j_call: TRBJ1-1; cdr3_aa: CASSLVGGNTEAFF
v_call: TRBV6-5; j_call: TRBJ1-5; cdr3_aa: CASSYSPGGNQPQHF
v_call: TRBV12-3/TRBV12-4; j_call: TRBJ2-3; cdr3_aa: CASRGPTDTQYF
v_call: TRBV3-1/TRBV3-2; j_call: TRBJ1-6; cdr3_aa: CASSRPTGGLYNSPLHF
v_call: TRBV15; j_call: TRBJ1-1; cdr3_aa: CATSRDWANTEAFF
v_call: TRBV30; j_call: TRBJ1-1; cdr3_aa: CAWSVSGWGNTEAFF
v_call: TRBV7-7; j_call: TRBJ1-2; cdr3_aa: CASSRMNRENYGYTF
v_call: TRBV7-2; j_call: TRBJ1-1; cdr3_aa: CASSLRTSVEAFF
v_call: TRBV5-4; j_call: TRBJ2-3; cdr3_aa: CASSLGGATDTQYF
v_call: TRBV24-1; j_call: TRBJ2-3; cdr3_aa: CATSDPKGPDTQYF
v_call: TRBV6-2/TRBV6-3; j_call: TRBJ2-7; cdr3_aa: CASSQPGVHEQYF
v_call: TRBV5-1; j_call: TRBJ2-7; cdr3_aa: CASSLVGREQYF
v_call: TRBV5-6; j_call: TRBJ2-7; cdr3_aa: CASSLVQGLAAYEQYF
v_call: TRBV9; j_call: TRBJ2-1; cdr3_aa: CASSTGERNEQFF
v_call: TRBV7-2; j_call: TRBJ2-5; cdr3_aa: CASSLDGAGETQYF
v_call: TRBV30; j_call: TRBJ1-1; cdr3_aa: CAWSDPGQMGTEAFF
v_call: TRBV2; j_call: TRBJ1-1; cdr3_aa: CASRSFEAFF
v_call: TRBV12-3/TRBV12-4; j_call: TRBJ2-2; cdr3_aa: CASSFAGVGELFF
v_call: TRBV5-6; j_call: TRBJ2-7; cdr3_aa: CASSLGLHYEQYF
v_call: TRBV6-2/TRBV6-3; j_call: TRBJ1-5; cdr3_aa: CASSYSLGRRNQPQHF
v_call: TRBV2; j_call: TRBJ1-5; cdr3_aa: CASSGQPEQPQHF
v_call: TRBV3-1/TRBV3-2; j_call: TRBJ1-4; cdr3_aa: CASSQGDSLGIF
v_call: TRBV5-6; j_call: TRBJ2-7; cdr3_aa: CASSFWTSGIEQYF
v_call: TRBV12-3/TRBV12-4; j_call: TRBJ1-2; cdr3_aa: CASSLGTVATF
v_call: TRBV19; j_call: TRBJ1-1; cdr3_aa: CASSGARNTEAFF
v_call: TRBV11-1; j_call: TRBJ2-1; cdr3_aa: CASSPRGLYNEQFF
v_call: TRBV18; j_call: TRBJ2-1; cdr3_aa: CASSPPTSGGYNEQFF
v_call: TRBV9; j_call: TRBJ2-1; cdr3_aa: CASSGSSAWGNEQFF
v_call: TRBV7-6; j_call: TRBJ2-2; cdr3_aa: CASSLSTGELFF
v_call: TRBV28; j_call: TRBJ2-3; cdr3_aa: CASSFSHWDNWGLSTDTQYF
v_call: TRBV4-2; j_call: TRBJ2-1; cdr3_aa: CASSLRGRGRANYNEQFF
v_call: TRBV6-5; j_call: TRBJ1-2; cdr3_aa: CASSTLAGGYGYTF
v_call: TRBV28; j_call: TRBJ2-2; cdr3_aa: CASLSGARLGELFF
v_call: TRBV18; j_call: TRBJ2-2; cdr3_aa: CASSPGQGGNTGELFF
v_call: TRBV27; j_call: TRBJ1-2; cdr3_aa: CASSRGHPYGYTF
v_call: TRBV5-6; j_call: TRBJ2-1; cdr3_aa: CASSLVGGSYNEQFF
v_call: TRBV6-5; j_call: TRBJ2-7; cdr3_aa: CASRTQLAGAYEQYF
v_call: TRBV10-3; j_call: TRBJ1-2; cdr3_aa: CATTGNYGYTF